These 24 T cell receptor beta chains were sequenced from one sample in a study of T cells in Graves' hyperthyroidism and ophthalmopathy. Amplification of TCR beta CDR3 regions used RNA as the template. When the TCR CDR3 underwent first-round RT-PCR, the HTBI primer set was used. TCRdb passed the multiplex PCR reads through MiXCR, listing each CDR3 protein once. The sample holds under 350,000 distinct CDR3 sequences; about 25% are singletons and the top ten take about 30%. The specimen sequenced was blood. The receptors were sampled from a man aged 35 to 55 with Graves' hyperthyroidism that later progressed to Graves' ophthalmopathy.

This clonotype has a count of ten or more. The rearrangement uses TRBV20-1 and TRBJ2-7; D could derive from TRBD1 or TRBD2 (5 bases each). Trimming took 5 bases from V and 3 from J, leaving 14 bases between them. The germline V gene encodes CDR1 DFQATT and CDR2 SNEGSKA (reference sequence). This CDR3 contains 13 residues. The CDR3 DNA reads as TGCAGTGCTCGGGGCCCTGCAATCTACGAGCAGTACTTC. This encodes CSARGPAIYEQYF.

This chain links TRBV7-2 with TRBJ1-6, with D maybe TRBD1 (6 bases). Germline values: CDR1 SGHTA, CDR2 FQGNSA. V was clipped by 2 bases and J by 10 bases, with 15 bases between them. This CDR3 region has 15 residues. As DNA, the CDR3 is TGTGCCAGCAGCTTAAGGGGGGGGGTAGGCTCACCCCTCCACTTT. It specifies CASSLRGGVGSPLHF.

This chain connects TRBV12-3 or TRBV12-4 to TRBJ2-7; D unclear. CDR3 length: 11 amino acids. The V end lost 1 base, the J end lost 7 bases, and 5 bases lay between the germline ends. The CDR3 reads CASSLDQEQYF. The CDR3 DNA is TGTGCCAGCAGTTTAGACCAGGAGCAGTACTTC.

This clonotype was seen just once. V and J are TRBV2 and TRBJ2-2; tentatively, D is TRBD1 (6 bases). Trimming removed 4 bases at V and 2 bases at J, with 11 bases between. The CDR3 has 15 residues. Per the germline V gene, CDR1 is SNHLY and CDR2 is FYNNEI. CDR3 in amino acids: CASSVQGRNTGELFF. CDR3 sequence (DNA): TGTGCCAGCAGTGTTCAGGGGCGCAACACCGGGGAGCTGTTTTTT.

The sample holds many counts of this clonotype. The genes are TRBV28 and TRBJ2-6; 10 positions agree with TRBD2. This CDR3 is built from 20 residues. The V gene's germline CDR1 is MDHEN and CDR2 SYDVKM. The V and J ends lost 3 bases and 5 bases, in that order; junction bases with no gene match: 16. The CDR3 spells CASSFRGLAGGPDWANVLTF. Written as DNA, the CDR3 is TGTGCCAGCAGTTTTCGAGGTTTAGCGGGAGGCCCCGACTGGGCCAACGTCCTGACTTTC.

CDR3 nucleotides: TGTGCCACCAGCAGGGGAGGCACAATGAACACTGAAGCTTTCTTT. This sequence encodes CATSRGGTMNTEAFF. This chain uses TRBV15 with TRBJ1-1; no definite D call. The germline gives CDR1 LNHNV, CDR2 YYDKDF (reference sequence). Trimming pared 3 bases from V and 0 bases from J, leaving 11 bases between. This CDR3 contains 15 residues.

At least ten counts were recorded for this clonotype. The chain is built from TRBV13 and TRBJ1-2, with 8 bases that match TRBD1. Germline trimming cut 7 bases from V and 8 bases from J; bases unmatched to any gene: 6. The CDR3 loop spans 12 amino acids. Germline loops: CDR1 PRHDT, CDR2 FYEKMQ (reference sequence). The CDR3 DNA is TGTGCCAGCACCACGACAGGGGTGGGCTACACCTTC. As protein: CASTTTGVGYTF.

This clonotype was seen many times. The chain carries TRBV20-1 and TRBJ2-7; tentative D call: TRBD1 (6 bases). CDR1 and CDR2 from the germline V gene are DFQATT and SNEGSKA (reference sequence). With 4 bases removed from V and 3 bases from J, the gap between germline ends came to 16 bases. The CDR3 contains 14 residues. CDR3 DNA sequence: TGCAGTGCTACCCGGAACAGGGTTGTCTACGAGCAGTACTTC. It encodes CSATRNRVVYEQYF.

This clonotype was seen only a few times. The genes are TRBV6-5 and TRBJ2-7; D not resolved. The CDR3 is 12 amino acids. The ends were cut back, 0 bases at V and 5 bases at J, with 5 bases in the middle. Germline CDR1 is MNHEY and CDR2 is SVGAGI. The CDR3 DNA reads TGTGCCAGCAGTTACTCAGTCCACGAGCAGTACTTC. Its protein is CASSYSVHEQYF.

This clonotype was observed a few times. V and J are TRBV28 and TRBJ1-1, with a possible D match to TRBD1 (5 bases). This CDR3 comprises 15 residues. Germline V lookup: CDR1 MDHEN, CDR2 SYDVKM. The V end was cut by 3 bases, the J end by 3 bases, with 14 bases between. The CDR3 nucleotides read TGTGCCAGCAGTTTGGAGGGACTACGGGACACTGAAGCTTTCTTT. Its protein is CASSLEGLRDTEAFF. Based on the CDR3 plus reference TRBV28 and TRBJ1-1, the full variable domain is DVKVTQSSRYLVKRTGEKVFLECVQDMDHENMFWYRQDPGLGLRLIYFSYDVKMKEKGDIPEGYSVSREKKERFSLILESASTNQTSMYLCASSLEGLRDTEAFFGQGTRLTVV.

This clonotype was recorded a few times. The CDR3 sequence is CASILKTPNTEAFF. The CDR3 region has the DNA TGTGCCAGCATCCTTAAGACACCGAACACTGAAGCTTTCTTT. This chain joins TRBV6-1 and TRBJ1-1; D is undetermined. The CDR3 has 14 amino acids. CDR1 MNHNS and CDR2 SASEGT come from the germline V gene. Between the trimmed V and J ends, which lost 7 bases and 1 base, there was a span of 13 bases.

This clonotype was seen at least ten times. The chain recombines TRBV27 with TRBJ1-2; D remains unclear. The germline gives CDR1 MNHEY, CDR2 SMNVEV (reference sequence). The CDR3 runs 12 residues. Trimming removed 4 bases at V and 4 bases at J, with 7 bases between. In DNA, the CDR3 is TGTGCCAGCAGTTCCGGGAGCTATGGCTACACCTTC. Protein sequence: CASSSGSYGYTF.

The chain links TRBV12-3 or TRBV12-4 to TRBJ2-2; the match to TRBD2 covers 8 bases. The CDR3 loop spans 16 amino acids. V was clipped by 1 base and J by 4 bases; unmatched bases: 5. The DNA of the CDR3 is TGTGCCAGCAGTTTAGTTGTAGCGGGAATCACCGGGGAGCTGTTTTTT. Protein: CASSLVVAGITGELFF.

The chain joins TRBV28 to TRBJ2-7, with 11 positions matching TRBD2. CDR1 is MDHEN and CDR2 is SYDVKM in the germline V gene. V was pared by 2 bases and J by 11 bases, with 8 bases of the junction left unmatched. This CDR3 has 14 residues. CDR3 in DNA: TGTGCCAGCAGTTTAGGTCTAGCGGGAGGACCCGAGTACTTC. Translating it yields CASSLGLAGGPEYF.

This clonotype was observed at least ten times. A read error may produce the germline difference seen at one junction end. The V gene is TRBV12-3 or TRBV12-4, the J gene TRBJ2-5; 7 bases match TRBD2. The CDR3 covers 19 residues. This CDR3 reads CASSGRGWDRLPLQEAQYF. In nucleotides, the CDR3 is TGTGCCAGCAGTGGGAGGGGATGGGACCGCTTACCCTTACAAGAGGCCCAGTACTTC.

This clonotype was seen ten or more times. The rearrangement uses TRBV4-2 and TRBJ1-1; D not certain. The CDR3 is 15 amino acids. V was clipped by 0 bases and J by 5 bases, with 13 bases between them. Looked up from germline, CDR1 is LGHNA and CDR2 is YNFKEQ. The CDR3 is CASSQDRPHRTEAFF. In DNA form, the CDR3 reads TGTGCCAGCAGCCAAGATCGACCCCACCGGACTGAAGCTTTCTTT.

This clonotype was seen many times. For the CDR3, the DNA is TGCAGTGCCGCTTCCACTGAAGCTTTCTTT. It is translated as CSAASTEAFF. The V and J genes are TRBV20-1 and TRBJ1-1; D uncertain. There are 10 residues in the CDR3. V lost 6 bases to trimming and J lost 4 bases, with 6 bases between them. Looked up from germline, CDR1 is DFQATT and CDR2 is SNEGSKA (reference sequence).

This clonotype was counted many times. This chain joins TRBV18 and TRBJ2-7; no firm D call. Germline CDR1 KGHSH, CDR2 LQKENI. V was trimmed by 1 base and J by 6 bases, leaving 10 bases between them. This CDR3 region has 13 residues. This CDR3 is CASSPLERGEQYF. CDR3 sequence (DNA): TGTGCCAGCTCACCACTGGAAAGAGGCGAGCAGTACTTC.

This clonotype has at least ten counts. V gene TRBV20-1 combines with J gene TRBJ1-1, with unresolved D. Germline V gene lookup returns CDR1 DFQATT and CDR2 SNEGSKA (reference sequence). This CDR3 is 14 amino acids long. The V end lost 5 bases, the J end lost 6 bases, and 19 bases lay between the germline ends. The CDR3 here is CSACSARRSAEAFF. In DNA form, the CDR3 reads TGCAGTGCTTGTTCGGCCAGGAGGTCCGCTGAAGCTTTCTTT.

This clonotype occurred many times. CDR3 loop: CASSELVQQETQYF. The DNA for the CDR3 is TGTGCCAGCAGTGAACTGGTACAGCAAGAGACCCAGTACTTC. This sequence joins TRBV2 and TRBJ2-5; D gene ambiguous. V lost 2 bases and J lost 2, with 9 bases in between. Per the germline V gene, CDR1 is SNHLY and CDR2 is FYNNEI. The CDR3 is 14 amino acids.

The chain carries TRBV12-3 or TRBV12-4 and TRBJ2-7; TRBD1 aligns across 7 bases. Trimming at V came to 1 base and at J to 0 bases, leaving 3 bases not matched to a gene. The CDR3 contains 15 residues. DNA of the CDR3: TGTGCCAGCAGTTTAGGGGGACAGCCCTCCTACGAGCAGTACTTC. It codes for CASSLGGQPSYEQYF.

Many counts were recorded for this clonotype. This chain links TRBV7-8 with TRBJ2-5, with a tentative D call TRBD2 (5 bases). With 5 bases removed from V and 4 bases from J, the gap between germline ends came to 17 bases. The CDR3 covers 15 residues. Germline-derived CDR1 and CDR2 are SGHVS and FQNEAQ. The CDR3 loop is CASSPSLPDGETQYF. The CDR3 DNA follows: TGTGCCAGCAGCCCTAGCCTCCCGGACGGAGAGACCCAGTACTTC.

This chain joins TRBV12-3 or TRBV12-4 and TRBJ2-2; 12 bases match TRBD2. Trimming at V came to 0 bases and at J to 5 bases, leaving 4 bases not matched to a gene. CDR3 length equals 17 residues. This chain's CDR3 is CASSLALAGGQTGELFF. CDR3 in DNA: TGTGCCAGCAGTTTAGCGCTAGCGGGGGGGCAAACCGGGGAGCTGTTTTTT.

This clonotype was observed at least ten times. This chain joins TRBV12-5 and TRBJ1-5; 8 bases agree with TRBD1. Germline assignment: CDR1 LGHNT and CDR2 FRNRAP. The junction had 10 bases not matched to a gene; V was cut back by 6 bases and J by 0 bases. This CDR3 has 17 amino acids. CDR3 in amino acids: CASGLGQGSFSNQPQHF. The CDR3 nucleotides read TGTGCTAGTGGCCTCGGACAGGGTAGTTTTAGCAATCAGCCCCAGCATTTT. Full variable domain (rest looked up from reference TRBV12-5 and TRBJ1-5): DARVTQTPRHKVTEMGQEVTMRCQPILGHNTVFWYRQTMMQGLELLAYFRNRAPLDDSGMPKDRFSAEMPDATLATLKIQPSEPRDSAVYFCASGLGQGSFSNQPQHFGDGTRLSIL.